The 16 T cell receptor beta chains reported below all come from one sample, sequenced in a study of cytomegalovirus exposure and HLA in healthy donors. It was with 60 Vbeta and 13 Jbeta primers that the PCR ran. Sequencing used immunoSEQ multiplex PCR; TCRdb keeps in-frame clones, though not all of them. The sample consists of about 190,000 clones, roughly 80% of them appearing once. The sample comprised PBMCs. The receptors here all came from a woman in her twenties or thirties in good health and CMV-seropositive.

V usage is TRBV29-1 and J usage is TRBJ1-2; D may be TRBD1 (5 bases). The CDR3 runs to 13 residues. Trimming shortened V by 5 bases and J by 3 bases, and 13 bases separated the two germline ends. The germline V gene has CDR1 SQVTM and CDR2 ANQGSEA. CDR3 loop: CSVMGTGDYGYTF. Here the CDR3 DNA reads TGCAGCGTTATGGGGACGGGGGACTATGGCTACACCTTC. The variable domain in full, with the rest retrieved from reference TRBV29-1 and TRBJ1-2, is SAVISQKPSRDICQRGTSLTIQCQVDSQVTMMFWYRQQPGQSLTLIATANQGSEATYESGFVIDKFPISRPNLTFSTLTVSNMSPEDSSIYLCSVMGTGDYGYTFGSGTRLTVV.

The chain uses TRBV29-1 and TRBJ1-2, with D perhaps TRBD1 (5 bases). The V gene's germline CDR1 is SQVTM and CDR2 ANQGSEA. CDR3 length: 13 residues. Trimming shortened V by 4 bases and J by 7 bases, and 16 bases separated the two germline ends. CDR3 DNA sequence: TGCAGCGTTGCGGGGGGTCGGCAGCCTGGCTACACCTTC. The encoded protein is CSVAGGRQPGYTF.

J is TRBJ1-6 and V is TRBV5-4; 8 bases agree with TRBD1. Trimming removed 6 bases from V and 9 bases from J; junction bases left unmatched: 11. Looked up from germline, CDR1 is SGHNT and CDR2 is YYREEE (reference sequence). The CDR3 loop spans 15 amino acids. The CDR3 protein is CASTRRGQGSSPLHF. The CDR3 DNA sequence: TGTGCCAGCACACGGCGTGGACAGGGTAGTTCACCCCTCCACTTT.

The rearrangement links TRBV2 to TRBJ1-2; D possibly corresponds to TRBD1 (5 bases). Germline values: CDR1 SNHLY, CDR2 FYNNEI. V lost 5 bases and J 4 bases, leaving 14 bases between the germline ends. CDR3 length: 14 residues. CDR3 DNA: TGTGCCAGCAGTTACCCCTCGGGGGGCTATGGCTACACCTTC. Residues: CASSYPSGGYGYTF.

V usage is TRBV15 and J usage is TRBJ2-1, with 10 nucleotides matching TRBD2. V dropped 8 bases and J dropped 0; count of bases not matched to a gene: 13. The V gene's germline CDR1 is LNHNV and CDR2 YYDKDF (reference sequence). CDR3 size: 18 residues. CDR3 amino acids: CATYDGLAGVLSYNEQFF. The CDR3 DNA reads TGTGCCACCTACGACGGGCTAGCGGGAGTCCTCTCCTACAATGAGCAGTTCTTC.

This chain connects TRBV7-6 to TRBJ2-1; 9 positions match TRBD2. Per germline, CDR1 SGHVS and CDR2 FNYEAQ. The CDR3 is 16 residues long. The V gene end was trimmed by 0 bases and the J gene end by 3 bases; junction bases not matched to a gene: 3. The CDR3 DNA reads as TGTGCCAGCAGCTTAGCAGCGGGAGGCCTCTACAATGAGCAGTTCTTC. Its translation is CASSLAAGGLYNEQFF. Full variable domain (missing parts from reference TRBV7-6 and TRBJ2-1): GAGVSQSPRYKVTKRGQDVALRCDPISGHVSLYWYRQALGQGPEFLTYFNYEAQQDKSGLPNDRFSAERPEGSISTLTIQRTEQRDSAMYRCASSLAAGGLYNEQFFGPGTRLTVL.

The chain joins TRBV13 to TRBJ2-2, with D perhaps matching TRBD2 (6 bases). CDR1 and CDR2 (germline): PRHDT, FYEKMQ (reference sequence). The CDR3 consists of 14 residues. The V gene lost 6 bases and the J gene lost 6 bases, with 14 bases spanning the gap. The CDR3 coding sequence is TGTGCCAGCAGGGCCGGGAGCGGCGCCGGGGAGCTGTTTTTT. It yields the protein CASRAGSGAGELFF.

The V and J genes are TRBV5-8 and TRBJ1-5; 7 nucleotides line up with TRBD1. CDR3 length equals 15 residues. CDR1 is SGHTS and CDR2 is YDEGEE in the germline V gene. The trim removed 0 bases at V and 3 bases at J, leaving 3 bases unmatched. CDR3 sequence (DNA): TGTGCCAGCAGCTTGGAGGGGGCGATCAATCAGCCCCAGCATTTT. It yields the protein CASSLEGAINQPQHF. The whole variable domain, remainder taken from reference TRBV5-8 and TRBJ1-5, is EAGVTQSPTHLIKTRGQQATLRCSPISGHTSVYWYQQALGLGLQFLLWYDEGEERNRGNFPPRFSGRQFPNYSSELNVNALELEDSALYLCASSLEGAINQPQHFGDGTRLSIL.

This CDR3 is CASSRGQGRSYTF. In DNA, the CDR3 is TGTGCCAGCAGTCGCGGACAGGGACGGAGCTACACCTTC. This rearrangement joins TRBV25-1 to TRBJ1-2, with 8 nucleotides matching TRBD1. Germline V gene lookup returns CDR1 MGHDK and CDR2 SYGVNS. The CDR3 spans 13 residues. V shed 5 bases and J 9 bases; nucleotides not matched to a gene: 8.

The CDR3 coding sequence is TGTGCCAGCACCCCGAGTTTAGCGGGCTCCTACGAGCAGTACTTC. Protein sequence: CASTPSLAGSYEQYF. This chain joins TRBV28 and TRBJ2-7; TRBD2 agrees at 7 bases. Germline assignment: CDR1 MDHEN and CDR2 SYDVKM. The CDR3 extends over 15 amino acids. The trim removed 7 bases at V and 0 bases at J, leaving 9 bases unmatched.

This chain connects TRBV6-4 to TRBJ2-2; the D gene is possibly TRBD2 (5 bases). This CDR3 contains 15 residues. V lost 2 bases and J 5 bases, leaving 12 bases between the germline ends. Germline lookup yields CDR1 MRHNA and CDR2 SNTAGT. The DNA of the CDR3 is TGTGCCAGCAGTGACAATGCGGGTGGTACCGGGGAGCTGTTTTTT. Its protein is CASSDNAGGTGELFF.

The rearrangement uses TRBV19 and TRBJ1-4; D ambiguous. Germline loops: CDR1 LNHDA, CDR2 SQIVND (reference sequence). Trimming stripped 3 bases from V and 0 bases from J, with 11 bases between. The CDR3 sequence is 16 residues long. CDR3 sequence (DNA): TGTGCCAGTAGTATCGGCCCGGGATCAACTAATGAAAAACTGTTTTTT. Its protein is CASSIGPGSTNEKLFF.

This chain joins TRBV10-1 and TRBJ2-5; D ambiguous. Between the trimmed V and J ends, which lost 3 bases and 5 bases, there was a span of 7 bases. The CDR3 runs 12 residues. Germline-derived CDR1 and CDR2 are WNHNN and SYGVQD (reference sequence). The CDR3 region is CASSDPLETQYF. CDR3 coding DNA: TGCGCCAGCAGTGACCCTTTGGAGACCCAGTACTTC.

This clone has a single count. The chain links TRBV27 to TRBJ2-5; D ambiguous. Germline loops: CDR1 MNHEY, CDR2 SMNVEV (reference sequence). The V end was cut by 6 bases, the J end by 1 base, with 9 bases between. This CDR3 spans 13 amino acids. Written as DNA, the CDR3 is TGTGCCAGCAGACCTGGCGGCCAAGAGACCCAGTACTTC. Its translation: CASRPGGQETQYF.

The chain recombines TRBV7-2 with TRBJ2-7, with 14 bases matching TRBD2. With 3 bases clipped from V and 8 bases from J, the junction kept 9 bases outside the gene matches. The CDR3 is 16 residues long. CDR1 is SGHTA, CDR2 FQGNSA, per germline. The CDR3 nucleotides read TGTGCCAGCAGCTTTAGACTAGCGGGAGGGCCGGTTCAGCAGTACTTC. Translating it yields CASSFRLAGGPVQQYF.

This sequence joins TRBV27 and TRBJ2-5; the match to TRBD2 covers 7 bases. Germline V gene data show CDR1 as MNHEY and CDR2 as SMNVEV (reference sequence). The J segment lost 7 bases and the V segment lost 3 bases, leaving 8 bases of the junction unmatched. This CDR3 has 14 residues. The CDR3 DNA sequence: TGTGCCAGCAGTTTTACCGCGGGAGATTTGACCCAGTACTTC. It encodes CASSFTAGDLTQYF.